This T cell receptor (beta chain) derives from a study of Ad26.COV2.S vaccination and SARS-CoV-2 variants. Study as a whole: Ad26.COV2.S, an intramuscular injection, was given once or twice 56 days apart.

The treatment was: some 20 received Ad26.COV2.S at low or high dose, single or two shots; 5 received placebo; per-sample allocation not given. Each sample was drawn 63 days after the first injection (of vaccine or placebo). In germline, CDR1 is SGHRS, CDR2 YFSETQ. Trimming at V came to 4 bases and at J to 6 bases, leaving 10 bases not matched to a gene. The CDR3 is made up of 15 amino acids. Study-wide points: People who got the vaccine had more spike-specific TCR breadth than people who got placebo.

Regarding this clone: The antigen is not known.

Assay: immunoSEQ multiplex PCR; the TCRdb copy retains only in-frame clones and omits some. The table includes around 340,000 clones, 85% to 90% detected once. The sequencing here drew on peripheral blood, taken in a trial of Ad26.COV2.S vaccine versus placebo. The origin of this receptor is a person between 18 and 60 years old who received the Ad26.COV2.S COVID-19 vaccine or a placebo. This chain joins TRBV5-1 and TRBJ1-2; 9 bases are a match to TRBD1. Written as DNA, the CDR3 is TGCGCCAGCAGCCGAACAGGGGGCGCGTCGAATGGCTACACCTTC. Translation: CASSRTGGASNGYTF.